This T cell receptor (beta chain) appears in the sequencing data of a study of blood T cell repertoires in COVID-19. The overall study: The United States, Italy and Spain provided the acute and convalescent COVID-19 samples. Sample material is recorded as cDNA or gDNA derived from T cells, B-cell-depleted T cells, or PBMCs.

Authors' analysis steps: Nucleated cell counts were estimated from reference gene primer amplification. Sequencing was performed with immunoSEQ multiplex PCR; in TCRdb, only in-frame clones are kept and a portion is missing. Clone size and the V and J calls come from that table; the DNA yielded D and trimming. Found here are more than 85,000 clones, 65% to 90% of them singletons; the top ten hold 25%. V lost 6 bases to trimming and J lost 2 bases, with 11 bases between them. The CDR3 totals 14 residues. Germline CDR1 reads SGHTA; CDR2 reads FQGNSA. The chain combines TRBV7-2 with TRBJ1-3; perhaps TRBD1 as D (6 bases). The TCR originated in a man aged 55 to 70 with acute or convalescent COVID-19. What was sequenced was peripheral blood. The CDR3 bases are TGTGCCAGCAGTTATCAGGGGCCTGGAAACACCATATATTTT. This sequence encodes CASSYQGPGNTIYF.